What follows are 7 T cell receptor beta chains derived from one specimen sequenced in a study of early T cells in non-severe SARS-CoV-2 infection (dated by TCRdb to the early 2020s). Library generation was performed with 5' RACE. The instrument given in TCRdb is NextSeq 500. TCRdb itself trimmed the public reads at Q25 with fastp, ran MiXCR and retained productive beta chains. Each record represents a unique CDR3 protein, reported with the most common genes and DNA among its rows. In all, the sample holds nearly 60,000 distinct CDR3 sequences, and approximately 11% of those were seen once. The leading ten clones occupy more than 8.5% of the sample. The sequencing sample was made of whole blood. All receptors come from an adult who was a healthcare worker with PCR-confirmed SARS-CoV-2 infection or an uninfected control (not recorded which).

The V and J genes are TRBV21-1 and TRBJ2-7; TRBD2, the D gene given by the table, was not confirmed from the DNA. TRBV21-1 is noted as a pseudogene. This CDR3 has 11 residues. In DNA form, the CDR3 reads TGTGCCAGGAACGGACTTTTTGAGCAGTACTTC. It specifies CARNGLFEQYF.

V gene TRBV2 combines with J gene TRBJ2-7; 7 nucleotides match TRBD1. With V trimmed by 6 bases and J by 5 bases, 10 bases remained unmatched. Germline assignment: CDR1 SNHLY and CDR2 FYNNEI. The CDR3 consists of 14 residues. The CDR3, as DNA: TGTGCCAGCAGGTACAAACAGGGGATCCACGAGCAGTACTTC. It specifies CASRYKQGIHEQYF.

V gene TRBV3-1 combines with J gene TRBJ1-2; no firm D call. V dropped 2 bases and J dropped 4 bases, with 2 bases sitting between them. The germline V gene has CDR1 LGHDT and CDR2 YNNKEL (reference sequence). This CDR3 contains 11 residues. CDR3 in amino acids: CASSQSYGYTF. The CDR3 DNA reads as TGTGCCAGCAGCCAATCCTATGGCTACACCTTC.

The rearrangement uses TRBV5-5 and TRBJ2-5; 7 bases map to TRBD2. Trimming cost V 3 bases and J 2 bases; bases outside gene matches: 7. Germline V lookup: CDR1 SGHKS, CDR2 YYEKEE (reference sequence). The CDR3 length is 15 residues. The CDR3 is CASSSAGVGQETQYF. The CDR3 bases are TGTGCCAGCAGCTCTGCGGGGGTGGGTCAAGAGACCCAGTACTTC.

This chain links TRBV13 with TRBJ2-1, with 16 bases that match TRBD2. Per germline, CDR1 PRHDT and CDR2 FYEKMQ (reference sequence). This CDR3 spans 17 amino acids. Trimming cost V 4 bases and J 8 bases; bases outside gene matches: 8. In DNA form, the CDR3 reads TGTGCCAGCAGCTCGACCTCCGGGACTAGCGGGGGGGATGAGCAGTTCTTC. Its protein is CASSSTSGTSGGDEQFF.

This clonotype was observed a single time. The chain couples TRBV28 to TRBJ2-5; a weak D match, TRBD2 (5 bases). Trimming left V 2 bases short and J 0 bases short, with 7 bases between. Looked up from germline, CDR1 is MDHEN and CDR2 is SYDVKM. There are 14 residues in the CDR3. The CDR3 is CASSLRGYQETQYF. DNA for the CDR3: TGTGCCAGCAGTTTACGGGGATACCAAGAGACCCAGTACTTC.

This clonotype was picked up a small number of times. V gene TRBV7-3 combines with J gene TRBJ2-3, with TRBD2 matching 16 bases. CDR1 SGHTA and CDR2 FQGTGA come from the germline V gene. This CDR3 is 20 amino acids long. With 3 bases clipped from V and 4 bases from J, the junction kept 13 bases outside the gene matches. The CDR3 protein is CASSFLPTGTSGRAPDTQYF. For the CDR3, the DNA is TGTGCCAGCAGCTTCCTCCCCACCGGGACTAGCGGGAGGGCCCCAGATACGCAGTATTTT.